What follows are 27 T cell receptor beta chains derived from one specimen sequenced in a study of T cell responses to AZD1222 COVID-19 vaccine. The assay was immunoSEQ multiplex PCR, and TCRdb's table has in-frame clones only and misses some. The sample shows 100,000 or so clones, about 93% of them seen only once. The sequencing used peripheral blood, collected 28 days after the second AZD1222 dose. Receptor source: an adult who received the AZD1222 COVID-19 vaccine.

This rearrangement joins TRBV6-4 to TRBJ1-5; a weak D match, TRBD1 (6 bases). This CDR3 has 14 amino acids. V lost 6 bases and J 6 bases, leaving 15 bases between the germline ends. Germline values: CDR1 MRHNA, CDR2 SNTAGT. The CDR3 is CASRGGMRSQPQHF. CDR3 nucleotide sequence: TGTGCCAGCAGAGGGGGAATGAGGAGTCAGCCCCAGCATTTT.

V usage is TRBV5-1 and J usage is TRBJ1-5; the D is unclear. CDR3 length: 15 amino acids. Trimming took 4 bases from V and 1 from J, leaving 12 bases between them. Germline CDR1 SGHRS, CDR2 YFSETQ. DNA of the CDR3: TGCGCCAGCAGCCCGGAGAGCAGAAGCAATCAGCCCCAGCATTTT. Its translation is CASSPESRSNQPQHF. Supplemented by reference TRBV5-1 and TRBJ1-5, the full variable domain reads KAGVTQTPRYLIKTRGQQVTLSCSPISGHRSVSWYQQTPGQGLQFLFEYFSETQRNKGNFPGRFSGRQFSNSRSEMNVSTLELGDSALYLCASSPESRSNQPQHFGDGTRLSIL.

The rearrangement joins TRBV5-1 to TRBJ2-7, with 8 bases fitting TRBD2. The CDR3 spans 16 residues. J gave up 0 bases and V 4 bases, and 9 bases lay outside the gene matches. Germline CDR1 is SGHRS and CDR2 is YFSETQ. CDR3 bases: TGCGCCAGCAGCCCGGGCTCTAGCGGGCGCTCCTACGAGCAGTACTTC. It specifies CASSPGSSGRSYEQYF.

This clone was found once. The J gene is TRBJ1-1, the V gene TRBV15; no reliable D call. The germline V gene encodes CDR1 LNHNV and CDR2 YYDKDF (reference sequence). CDR3 length: 16 residues. V was cut by 0 bases and J by 0 bases, with 11 bases left in between. The CDR3 nucleotides are TGTGCCACCAGCAGAGATATAGGACGGCTGAACACTGAAGCTTTCTTT. It translates to CATSRDIGRLNTEAFF.

The CDR3 here is CASSLTVLPRYNEQFF. The CDR3 bases are TGTGCCAGCAGCTTGACGGTCCTCCCGAGATACAATGAGCAGTTCTTC. The J gene is TRBJ2-1, the V gene TRBV5-5; D is uncertain. Per germline, CDR1 SGHKS and CDR2 YYEKEE (reference sequence). Deletions cut 1 base from V and 4 bases from J, with 15 bases between. The CDR3 length is 16 residues.

Of note for this clone: One junction end does not reproduce the germline sequence, and a read error may be involved. The rearrangement links TRBV12-3 or TRBV12-4 to TRBJ1-3; D possibly corresponds to TRBD1 (5 bases). The CDR3 sequence is 12 residues long. CDR3 residues: CASSLAAAGLSF. The CDR3 coding sequence is TGTGCCAGCAGTTTAGCTGCGGCAGGGTTATCTTTT.

The V and J genes are TRBV25-1 and TRBJ1-5; no clear D gene. Germline lookup yields CDR1 MGHDK and CDR2 SYGVNS. V was cut by 3 bases and J by 6 bases, with 6 bases left in between. The CDR3 contains 12 residues. CDR3 in amino acids: CASSDGRQPQHF. CDR3 DNA: TGTGCCAGCAGTGACGGCCGTCAGCCCCAGCATTTT.

The genes are TRBV5-1 and TRBJ1-5; D is perhaps TRBD1 (5 bases). This CDR3 spans 16 amino acids. CDR1 SGHRS and CDR2 YFSETQ come from the germline V gene. The V and J ends lost 4 bases and 0 bases respectively, with 14 bases between them. CDR3 region: CASSRDSLYSNQPQHF. DNA for the CDR3: TGCGCCAGCAGCCGCGACAGCCTCTATAGCAATCAGCCCCAGCATTTT.

The CDR3 nucleotides are TGTGCCAGCAGTCGTACGGACCGGGGGGGCACCGGGGAGCTGTTTTTT. It is translated as CASSRTDRGGTGELFF. The chain employs TRBV28 and TRBJ2-2; 8 bases map to TRBD2. The CDR3 runs 16 residues. Looked up from germline, CDR1 is MDHEN and CDR2 is SYDVKM. J was trimmed by 4 bases and V by 5 bases; bases with no gene match: 9.

The J gene is TRBJ2-3, the V gene TRBV3-1 (or the pseudogene TRBV3-2); maybe TRBD2 (5 bases). This CDR3 spans 14 amino acids. CDR1 and CDR2 from the germline V gene are LGHDT and YNNKEL (reference sequence). V was shortened by 4 bases and J by 6 bases, with 14 bases between the two germline ends. The DNA for the CDR3 is TGTGCCAGCAGCCGCATCCATTCGGGGGATACGCAGTATTTT. Protein product: CASSRIHSGDTQYF.

The chain joins TRBV9 to TRBJ2-5; tentatively, D is TRBD2 (6 bases). The V end was cut by 0 bases, the J end by 4 bases, with 13 bases between. CDR1 SGDLS and CDR2 YYNGEE come from the germline V gene. This CDR3 is 15 amino acids long. The CDR3 DNA reads TGTGCCAGCAGCGTAGGGAGAACGCGGGGAGAGACCCAGTACTTC. It encodes CASSVGRTRGETQYF.

The chain combines TRBV19 with TRBJ1-2, with D perhaps TRBD1 (6 bases). The CDR3 consists of 14 residues. The germline V and J ends were trimmed by 7 bases and 4 bases, with 16 bases remaining between them. Germline V gives CDR1 LNHDA, CDR2 SQIVND (reference sequence). The CDR3 coding sequence is TGTGCCAGTACCTCGCAGGACAGCTTCTATGGCTACACCTTC. Protein: CASTSQDSFYGYTF.

This chain joins TRBV28 and TRBJ1-2; 7 bases match TRBD1. V lost 2 bases and J lost 4; bases outside the gene matches: 10. Germline V lookup: CDR1 MDHEN, CDR2 SYDVKM. This CDR3 is built from 16 residues. The DNA of the CDR3 is TGTGCCAGCAGTTTAAATTCGGTGGCAGGGGGCTATGGCTACACCTTC. Its translation is CASSLNSVAGGYGYTF.

This chain connects TRBV5-1 to TRBJ1-1, with a tentative D call TRBD1 (6 bases). Trimming pared 0 bases from V and 0 bases from J, leaving 9 bases between. The germline gives CDR1 SGHRS, CDR2 YFSETQ. This CDR3 region has 15 residues. The CDR3 bases are TGCGCCAGCAGCTTGGTGGGGGGCATGAACACTGAAGCTTTCTTT. The encoded protein is CASSLVGGMNTEAFF.

The chain carries TRBV9 and TRBJ1-1; a weak D match, TRBD1 (5 bases). CDR3 length: 14 residues. V lost 6 bases, J lost 1 base, and 13 bases lay in between. Looked up from germline, CDR1 is SGDLS and CDR2 is YYNGEE. Written as DNA, the CDR3 is TGTGCCAGCACCTCATGGGGACCGAACACTGAAGCTTTCTTT. It translates to CASTSWGPNTEAFF.

The J gene is TRBJ1-1, the V gene TRBV5-1; D may be TRBD1 (6 bases). V lost 2 bases, J lost 3 bases, and 11 bases lay in between. This CDR3 region has 14 residues. Looked up from germline, CDR1 is SGHRS and CDR2 is YFSETQ. The CDR3 reads CASSFRDTYTEAFF. The CDR3 region has the DNA TGCGCCAGCAGCTTCCGGGACACCTACACTGAAGCTTTCTTT.

This clone was recorded a few times. The chain is built from TRBV7-9 and TRBJ1-1; weak D call: TRBD1 (5 bases). This CDR3 has 15 residues. CDR1 and CDR2 from the germline V gene are SEHNR and FQNEAQ (reference sequence). V dropped 0 bases and J dropped 8 bases, with 16 bases sitting between them. This CDR3 is CASSLASGRLKEAFF. The CDR3, as DNA: TGTGCCAGCAGCTTAGCCTCGGGACGGCTAAAGGAAGCTTTCTTT.

The chain recombines TRBV30 with TRBJ2-3, with D unresolved. Trimming removed 0 bases from V and 6 bases from J, with 4 bases in between. The CDR3 is made up of 11 amino acids. Per the germline V gene, CDR1 is GTSNPN and CDR2 is SVGIG (reference sequence). The CDR3 DNA reads as TGTGCCTGGAGTGTGCTGGATACGCAGTATTTT. Its protein product is CAWSVLDTQYF.

Written as DNA, the CDR3 is TGTGCCAGCAGGGAGGAGAAAACCTACAATGAGCAGTTCTTC. Protein sequence: CASREEKTYNEQFF. This chain uses TRBV6-5 with TRBJ2-1, with a weak D call TRBD2 (5 bases). The CDR3 runs 14 residues. Trimming left V 6 bases short and J 2 bases short, with 11 bases between. Germline CDR1 and CDR2: MNHEY and SVGAGI.

J is TRBJ2-7 and V is TRBV6-4, with 11 bases aligning to TRBD2. CDR1 MRHNA and CDR2 SNTAGT come from the germline V gene. The junction had 14 bases not matched to a gene; V was cut back by 1 base and J by 3 bases. The CDR3 has 19 residues. As DNA, the CDR3 is TGTGCCAGCAGTGACTGCCGATTGGTAGCGGGAGGGGTAGTCTACGAGCAGTACTTC. Encoded protein: CASSDCRLVAGGVVYEQYF.

The gene calls are TRBV9 and TRBJ1-1, with TRBD1 identical over 7 bases. The CDR3 is made up of 15 amino acids. Germline V gene lookup returns CDR1 SGDLS and CDR2 YYNGEE. J was trimmed by 6 bases and V by 2 bases; bases with no gene match: 10. CDR3 sequence reads: CASSVTGLPSAEAFF. The CDR3 nucleotides read TGTGCCAGCAGCGTGACAGGGTTACCTAGTGCTGAAGCTTTCTTT.

CDR3 residues: CASSFSGRGTDTQYF. The CDR3 nucleotides are TGTGCCAGCAGCTTCTCCGGGAGGGGCACAGATACGCAGTATTTT. V gene TRBV7-2 combines with J gene TRBJ2-3; TRBD2 matches at 8 bases. CDR1 and CDR2 from the germline V gene are SGHTA and FQGNSA. J lost 1 base, V lost 3 bases, and 3 bases had no gene match. The CDR3 has 15 residues.

The rearrangement links TRBV30 to TRBJ1-1, with D possibly being TRBD1 (6 bases). The V end lost 5 bases, the J end lost 6 bases, and 25 bases lay between the germline ends. The CDR3 length is 16 residues. Per the germline V gene, CDR1 is GTSNPN and CDR2 is SVGIG (reference sequence). The chain's CDR3 is CAWASRGLGGRSEAFF. The DNA of the CDR3 is TGTGCCTGGGCCTCCCGGGGTCTGGGGGGCCGCTCTGAAGCTTTCTTT.

This chain joins TRBV12-3 or TRBV12-4 and TRBJ1-4, with D uncertain. V lost 3 bases to trimming and J lost 1 base, with 3 bases between them. CDR3 size: 13 residues. The CDR3 DNA reads TGTGCCAGCAGTTTCGGAACTAATGAAAAACTGTTTTTT. This sequence encodes CASSFGTNEKLFF.

V usage is TRBV29-1 and J usage is TRBJ2-2; D is unresolved. Trimming took off 6 bases at V and 6 bases at J, with 11 bases between the two ends. This CDR3 comprises 12 residues. Looked up from germline, CDR1 is SQVTM and CDR2 is ANQGSEA. CDR3 sequence reads: CSVLGLAGELFF. Here the CDR3 DNA reads TGCAGCGTCCTAGGGTTAGCCGGGGAGCTGTTTTTT.

This clone was observed a handful of times. CDR3 nucleotide sequence: TGCGCCAGCAGCCCACGGACTAGCGGGCAAAGCACAGATACGCAGTATTTT. The encoded protein is CASSPRTSGQSTDTQYF. V and J are TRBV5-1 and TRBJ2-3, with TRBD2 matching 11 bases. Germline V CDR1 and CDR2: SGHRS, YFSETQ. CDR3 length: 17 amino acids. J lost 0 bases, V lost 4 bases, and 7 bases had no gene match. Supplemented by reference TRBV5-1 and TRBJ2-3, the full variable domain reads KAGVTQTPRYLIKTRGQQVTLSCSPISGHRSVSWYQQTPGQGLQFLFEYFSETQRNKGNFPGRFSGRQFSNSRSEMNVSTLELGDSALYLCASSPRTSGQSTDTQYFGPGTRLTVL.

V gene TRBV19 combines with J gene TRBJ2-3; no firm D call. CDR1 LNHDA and CDR2 SQIVND come from the germline V gene (reference sequence). Trimming stripped 8 bases from V and 4 bases from J, with 16 bases between. The CDR3 runs 14 residues. CDR3 bases: TGTGCCAGTTCGAGTGTCTTACAGTCAGATACGCAGTATTTT. Amino acid sequence: CASSSVLQSDTQYF.